Listed below are T cell receptor beta chains from one sample, sequenced in a study of T cell repertoires in cytomegalovirus infection. Their target antigens are unknown. TCRdb called the reads again in MiXCR, with one record for every CDR3 protein. The sample consists of some 700,000 distinct CDR3 sequences, around 31% of them appearing once. The sequencing here drew on cultured PBMCs, taken from culture after CMV antigen stimulation. The receptors derive from a human donor in good health (CMV status not recorded). Some clones in this sample may be carry-over from other donors' samples. Both conserved end residues are part of each CDR3. Each record gives: D gene, J gene, V gene, clone size, CDR3 DNA, CDR3 protein. A D gene is named only where the DNA matches it firmly. Clone size is not always given. Where it is, it says once, few, many or a class for expanded clones.

-	TRBJ1-6	TRBV12-3/TRBV12-4	few	TGTGCCAGCAGTCGGGATCTTTCACCCCTCCACTTT	CASSRDLSPLHF
-	TRBJ2-1	TRBV7-6	few	TGTGCCAGCAGTCGGGGGCAACACGAGGAGCAGTTCTTC	CASSRGQHEEQFF
TRBD1	TRBJ1-2	TRBV5-4	once	TGTGCCAGCAGCGTTGATCCAGGGGGCTATGGCTACACCTTC	CASSVDPGGYGYTF
-	TRBJ2-5	TRBV7-8	many	TGTGCCAGCAGCTTAGTGGGCCCCCACACGGACCAAGAGACCCAGTACTTC	CASSLVGPHTDQETQYF
-	TRBJ1-3	TRBV5-6	few	TGTGCCAGCAGCAGGCAGATCTTTGGAAACACCATATATTTT	CASSRQIFGNTIYF
-	TRBJ2-1	TRBV5-1	-	TGCGCCAGCAGCGCGACGGGGCGGGGATACAATGAGCAGTTCTTC	CASSATGRGYNEQFF
-	TRBJ1-5	TRBV7-9	few	TGTGCCAGCAGCTCCGGTACTTTAAGCAATCAGCCCCAGCATTTT	CASSSGTLSNQPQHF
TRBD1	TRBJ1-2	TRBV5-4	few	TGTGCCAGCAGCTCAGCACAGGGGGTCTATGGCTACACCTTC	CASSSAQGVYGYTF
TRBD1	TRBJ2-4	TRBV7-2	-	TGTGCCAGCAGCCCCGACAGGGGAGCTTGGAACATTCAGTACTTC	CASSPDRGAWNIQYF
TRBD1	TRBJ2-7	TRBV7-4	-	TGTGCCAGCAGCACCGACAGGGTCGACGAGCAGTACTTC	CASSTDRVDEQYF
TRBD2	TRBJ2-5	TRBV11-2	few	TGTGCCAGCAGCTACTCGGCGGGGACTAGCGGGACGACCCAGTACTTC	CASSYSAGTSGTTQYF
-	TRBJ2-2	TRBV5-4	-	TGTGCCAGCAGCACCCTAACGGGAGACGCCGGGGAGCTGTTTTTT	CASSTLTGDAGELFF
-	TRBJ2-1	TRBV24-1	few	TGTGCCACCAGATCTGAGTCCCACAATGAGCAGTTCTTC	CATRSESHNEQFF
TRBD2	TRBJ2-7	TRBV2	-	TGTGCCAGCAGTGAAGAGGGACTAGCGGGATTCGAGCAGTACTTC	CASSEEGLAGFEQYF
-	TRBJ2-5	TRBV7-8	few	TGTGCCAGCAGCTTAGCGGGCACAAGCCGAAGGGAGACCCAGTACTTC	CASSLAGTSRRETQYF
-	TRBJ2-1	TRBV11-2	few	TGTGCCAGCACCCCGGGCTTCTCCTACAATGAGCAGTTCTTC	CASTPGFSYNEQFF
-	TRBJ1-1	TRBV15	once	TGTGCCACCAGCAGAGGCCCAGGAGATTTCACTGAAGCTTTCTTT	CATSRGPGDFTEAFF
TRBD1	TRBJ1-1	TRBV12-3/TRBV12-4	few	TGTGCCAGCAGTTTTGGACAGGGGAGCACTGAAGCTTTCTTT	CASSFGQGSTEAFF
-	TRBJ2-4	TRBV4-3	few	TGCGCCAGCAGCCAAGACCGCATTAAGGGCCCCCTAACCAAAAACATTCAGTACTTC	CASSQDRIKGPLTKNIQYF
-	TRBJ1-6	TRBV7-2	-	TGTGCCAGCAGCTCAGAACGGGGTCCCCTCCACTTT	CASSSERGPLHF
-	TRBJ2-3	TRBV2	-	TGTGCCAGCAGTGAGGGTGGAGCAGATACGCAGTATTTT	CASSEGGADTQYF
TRBD2	TRBJ2-7	TRBV6-2/TRBV6-3	-	TGTGCCAGCATGGCTAGCGGGAGTTCCTACGAGCAGTACTTC	CASMASGSSYEQYF
TRBD2	TRBJ2-2	TRBV7-2	few	TGTGCCAGCAGCCTGGGACTAAGCACCGGGGAGCTGTTTTTT	CASSLGLSTGELFF
-	TRBJ2-4	TRBV7-4	-	TGTGCCAGCAGCTTAGATAGGAGCATTCAGTACTTC	CASSLDRSIQYF
-	TRBJ2-5	TRBV20-1	-	TGCAGTGCTCCCCTGGCGCGGGCGGGGGAGACCCAGTACTTC	CSAPLARAGETQYF
-	TRBJ1-3	TRBV7-2	few	TGTGCCAGCAGCTTCACAGGAGGTTTAGGGAACACCATATATTTT	CASSFTGGLGNTIYF
-	TRBJ1-2	TRBV27	-	TGTGCCAGCAGTTCCGACCGGGACATCTATGGCTACACCTTC	CASSSDRDIYGYTF
-	TRBJ2-7	TRBV7-8	few	TGTGCCAGCAGCGGAGAGGCCAGGGTCTCCTACGAGCAGTACTTC	CASSGEARVSYEQYF
TRBD2	TRBJ2-5	TRBV2	-	TGTGCCAGCAGCGGGGGGGCCCGGGAGACCCAGTACTTC	CASSGGARETQYF